Listed below are T cell receptor beta chains from one sample, sequenced in a study of blood T cell repertoires in COVID-19. TCRdb keeps only in-frame clones here, not all; method: immunoSEQ multiplex PCR. The profile shows some 320,000 clones, around 87% of them singletons. Sequences were obtained from peripheral blood. All receptors come from a woman aged 50 to 65 who had recovered from COVID-19. Each CDR3 is given with its conserved first and last residue. The order of the fields is J gene, D gene, clone size, V gene, CDR3 protein, CDR3 DNA. D genes are given only for firm matches. Clone size is given for some rows only: seen once, a few or many times, or a class if the clone is expanded.

j_call: TRBJ2-6
d_call: NA
clone_size: NA
v_call: TRBV19
cdr3_aa: CASSIRRNSGANVLTF
cdr3_nt: TGTGCCAGTAGTATTAGGCGGAACTCTGGGGCCAACGTCCTGACTTTC

j_call: TRBJ2-2
d_call: TRBD1
clone_size: NA
v_call: TRBV19
cdr3_aa: CASRKQGEPGELFF
cdr3_nt: TGTGCCAGTAGAAAACAGGGGGAGCCCGGGGAGCTGTTTTTT

j_call: TRBJ2-1
d_call: NA
clone_size: NA
v_call: TRBV7-2
cdr3_aa: CASSPNQGPDNEQFF
cdr3_nt: TGTGCCAGCAGCCCCAACCAGGGGCCCGACAATGAGCAGTTCTTC

j_call: TRBJ2-7
d_call: NA
clone_size: few
v_call: TRBV28
cdr3_aa: CAIQGGFAEQYF
cdr3_nt: TGTGCCATCCAGGGGGGCTTCGCCGAGCAGTACTTC

j_call: TRBJ2-5
d_call: NA
clone_size: NA
v_call: TRBV6-2/TRBV6-3
cdr3_aa: CASSPRETQYF
cdr3_nt: TGTGCCAGCAGCCCCAGGGAGACCCAGTACTTC

j_call: TRBJ2-7
d_call: TRBD1
clone_size: NA
v_call: TRBV6-6
cdr3_aa: CASSYGRTGPEQYF
cdr3_nt: TGTGCCAGCAGTTACGGCAGGACAGGTCCCGAGCAGTACTTC

j_call: TRBJ2-5
d_call: TRBD2
clone_size: NA
v_call: TRBV11-2
cdr3_aa: CASSLEPSGGAWKTQYF
cdr3_nt: TGTGCCAGCAGCTTAGAACCTAGCGGGGGGGCCTGGAAGACCCAGTACTTC

j_call: TRBJ1-1
d_call: NA
clone_size: NA
v_call: TRBV29-1
cdr3_aa: CSVDHGGVDTEAFF
cdr3_nt: TGCAGCGTTGATCACGGCGGGGTCGATACTGAAGCTTTCTTT

j_call: TRBJ1-1
d_call: NA
clone_size: NA
v_call: TRBV6-5
cdr3_aa: CASSTRVGVETEAFF
cdr3_nt: TGTGCCAGCAGTACCAGGGTAGGGGTGGAAACTGAAGCTTTCTTT

j_call: TRBJ2-2
d_call: NA
clone_size: NA
v_call: TRBV6-2/TRBV6-3
cdr3_aa: CASSQDYPGTGELFF
cdr3_nt: TGTGCCAGCAGTCAGGACTACCCGGGCACCGGGGAGCTGTTTTTT

j_call: TRBJ2-6
d_call: NA
clone_size: NA
v_call: TRBV4-3
cdr3_aa: CASSQGRVAGANVLTF
cdr3_nt: TGCGCCAGCAGCCAAGGCCGGGTCGCTGGGGCCAACGTCCTGACTTTC

j_call: TRBJ2-6
d_call: TRBD1
clone_size: NA
v_call: TRBV24-1
cdr3_aa: CATSDSGTGLLTGANVLTF
cdr3_nt: TGTGCCACCAGTGATTCCGGGACAGGGCTTTTGACGGGGGCCAACGTCCTGACTTTC

j_call: TRBJ2-7
d_call: TRBD1
clone_size: NA
v_call: TRBV5-4
cdr3_aa: CASSPLGGQVPGEQYF
cdr3_nt: TGTGCCAGCAGCCCTCTCGGGGGACAGGTCCCAGGAGAGCAGTACTTC

j_call: TRBJ1-2
d_call: NA
clone_size: NA
v_call: TRBV30
cdr3_aa: CAWRVVTNYGYTF
cdr3_nt: TGTGCCTGGAGGGTAGTAACTAACTATGGCTACACCTTC

j_call: TRBJ2-1
d_call: TRBD1
clone_size: NA
v_call: TRBV24-1
cdr3_aa: CATSQIGTGRSNEQFF
cdr3_nt: TGTGCCACCAGTCAAATCGGGACAGGGAGGTCCAATGAGCAGTTCTTC

j_call: TRBJ2-5
d_call: NA
clone_size: NA
v_call: TRBV19
cdr3_aa: CASSGRGTRETQYF
cdr3_nt: TGTGCCAGTAGTGGACGGGGGACGCGGGAGACCCAGTACTTC

j_call: TRBJ2-5
d_call: TRBD1
clone_size: NA
v_call: TRBV18
cdr3_aa: CASSYDRVGTQYF
cdr3_nt: TGTGCCAGCTCGTACGACAGGGTCGGGACCCAGTACTTC

j_call: TRBJ1-2
d_call: NA
clone_size: NA
v_call: TRBV6-5
cdr3_aa: CASSYDGLESYTF
cdr3_nt: TGTGCCAGCAGTTACGACGGGTTGGAAAGCTACACCTTC

j_call: TRBJ2-1
d_call: TRBD2
clone_size: NA
v_call: TRBV19
cdr3_aa: CASSIGTSAPHEQFF
cdr3_nt: TGTGCCAGTAGTATCGGGACTAGCGCCCCGCATGAGCAGTTCTTC

j_call: TRBJ2-3
d_call: TRBD1
clone_size: NA
v_call: TRBV6-5
cdr3_aa: CASRTTGGSTDTQYF
cdr3_nt: TGTGCCAGCAGAACGACAGGGGGCTCGACAGATACGCAGTATTTT

j_call: TRBJ1-6
d_call: NA
clone_size: NA
v_call: TRBV27
cdr3_aa: CASSLSLGGNSPLHF
cdr3_nt: TGTGCCAGCAGTTTATCTCTCGGGGGTAATTCACCCCTCCACTTT

j_call: TRBJ2-1
d_call: TRBD2
clone_size: NA
v_call: TRBV11-1
cdr3_aa: CASSSEGLAGDNEQFF
cdr3_nt: TGTGCCAGCAGCTCAGAGGGACTAGCGGGAGACAATGAGCAGTTCTTC

j_call: TRBJ2-1
d_call: TRBD2
clone_size: NA
v_call: TRBV30
cdr3_aa: CAWSLGGSGNEQFF
cdr3_nt: TGTGCCTGGAGTCTCGGCGGGAGCGGCAATGAGCAGTTCTTC

j_call: TRBJ1-1
d_call: NA
clone_size: few
v_call: TRBV7-2
cdr3_aa: CASSIERQSTEAFF
cdr3_nt: TGTGCCAGCAGCATAGAGAGACAGTCTACTGAAGCTTTCTTT

j_call: TRBJ1-2
d_call: NA
clone_size: NA
v_call: TRBV10-3
cdr3_aa: CAISTTGYGYTF
cdr3_nt: TGTGCCATCAGTACGACAGGATATGGCTACACCTTC

j_call: TRBJ2-1
d_call: NA
clone_size: NA
v_call: TRBV6-1
cdr3_aa: CASSEARGRYNEQFF
cdr3_nt: TGTGCCAGCAGTGAAGCGCGGGGGCGCTACAATGAGCAGTTCTTC

j_call: TRBJ2-2
d_call: NA
clone_size: NA
v_call: TRBV3-1/TRBV3-2
cdr3_aa: CASSQHRELFF
cdr3_nt: TGTGCCAGCAGCCAGCACAGGGAGCTGTTTTTT

j_call: TRBJ2-5
d_call: TRBD2
clone_size: NA
v_call: TRBV5-8
cdr3_aa: CASSLRRLAGGQETQYF
cdr3_nt: TGTGCCAGCAGCTTGCGTCGACTAGCGGGGGGTCAAGAGACCCAGTACTTC

j_call: TRBJ2-2
d_call: NA
clone_size: once
v_call: TRBV20-1
cdr3_aa: CSAPVSGELFF
cdr3_nt: TGCAGTGCCCCGGTGTCCGGGGAGCTGTTTTTT

j_call: TRBJ2-1
d_call: NA
clone_size: NA
v_call: TRBV6-5
cdr3_aa: CASNSVGTDSTMQFF
cdr3_nt: TGTGCCAGCAATTCGGTAGGAACGGACTCGACGATGCAGTTCTTC

j_call: TRBJ2-1
d_call: NA
clone_size: NA
v_call: TRBV7-3
cdr3_aa: CASSLGAAEQFF
cdr3_nt: TGTGCCAGCAGCCTAGGGGCCGCTGAGCAGTTCTTC

j_call: TRBJ1-1
d_call: NA
clone_size: NA
v_call: TRBV6-4
cdr3_aa: CASKIALRQWNTEAFF
cdr3_nt: TGTGCCAGCAAAATTGCGTTGAGACAGTGGAACACTGAAGCTTTCTTT

j_call: TRBJ2-7
d_call: NA
clone_size: NA
v_call: TRBV29-1
cdr3_aa: CSVEGVLSNEQYF
cdr3_nt: TGCAGCGTTGAAGGAGTACTGTCCAACGAGCAGTACTTC

j_call: TRBJ2-1
d_call: TRBD2
clone_size: NA
v_call: TRBV9
cdr3_aa: CASSPRLAGVSGEQFF
cdr3_nt: TGTGCCAGCAGCCCACGACTAGCGGGAGTTTCAGGTGAGCAGTTCTTC

j_call: TRBJ1-5
d_call: TRBD1
clone_size: NA
v_call: TRBV7-6
cdr3_aa: CASSRFPRDRVTYSNQPQHF
cdr3_nt: TGTGCCAGCAGCCGATTCCCCCGGGACAGGGTGACATATAGCAATCAGCCCCAGCATTTT

j_call: TRBJ2-6
d_call: NA
clone_size: NA
v_call: TRBV7-2
cdr3_aa: CASSLGQAGANVLTF
cdr3_nt: TGTGCCAGCAGCTTAGGCCAGGCCGGGGCCAACGTCCTGACTTTC

j_call: TRBJ1-5
d_call: NA
clone_size: few
v_call: TRBV27
cdr3_aa: CASSRTLNSNQPQHF
cdr3_nt: TGTGCCAGCAGCCGGACACTGAATAGCAATCAGCCCCAGCATTTT

j_call: TRBJ2-5
d_call: NA
clone_size: NA
v_call: TRBV15
cdr3_aa: CATSRALQGETQYF
cdr3_nt: TGTGCCACCAGCAGAGCCCTCCAGGGAGAGACCCAGTACTTC

j_call: TRBJ2-1
d_call: NA
clone_size: NA
v_call: TRBV6-5
cdr3_aa: CASSYLRGNEQFF
cdr3_nt: TGTGCCAGCAGTTACCTCCGAGGCAATGAGCAGTTCTTC

j_call: TRBJ2-1
d_call: TRBD2
clone_size: NA
v_call: TRBV6-5
cdr3_aa: CASQWTSVGNEQFF
cdr3_nt: TGTGCCAGCCAATGGACTAGCGTAGGCAATGAGCAGTTCTTC

j_call: TRBJ1-2
d_call: TRBD1
clone_size: NA
v_call: TRBV28
cdr3_aa: CASRGQGINYGYTF
cdr3_nt: TGTGCCAGCAGGGGACAGGGAATAAACTATGGCTACACCTTC

j_call: TRBJ2-1
d_call: TRBD2
clone_size: NA
v_call: TRBV10-3
cdr3_aa: CAISASGGLGYNEQFF
cdr3_nt: TGTGCCATCAGTGCTAGCGGGGGCCTCGGCTACAATGAGCAGTTCTTC

j_call: TRBJ1-6
d_call: NA
clone_size: NA
v_call: TRBV5-4
cdr3_aa: CASSLARDSPLHF
cdr3_nt: TGTGCCAGCAGCTTGGCCCGTGATTCACCCCTCCACTTT

j_call: TRBJ2-1
d_call: NA
clone_size: NA
v_call: TRBV29-1
cdr3_aa: CSVTPTGSYNEQFF
cdr3_nt: TGCAGCGTGACCCCAACGGGGTCGTACAATGAGCAGTTCTTC

j_call: TRBJ1-2
d_call: NA
clone_size: NA
v_call: TRBV11-3
cdr3_aa: CASSCYPGYTF
cdr3_nt: TGTGCCAGCAGCTGTTATCCTGGCTACACCTTC

j_call: TRBJ1-6
d_call: TRBD1
clone_size: NA
v_call: TRBV6-6
cdr3_aa: CASSRGTGYIKYNSPLHF
cdr3_nt: TGTGCCAGCAGTCGGGGGACAGGCTATATTAAGTATAATTCACCCCTCCACTTT

j_call: TRBJ2-7
d_call: TRBD1
clone_size: NA
v_call: TRBV5-1
cdr3_aa: CASSLGTGDEQYF
cdr3_nt: TGCGCCAGCAGCTTAGGGACAGGAGACGAGCAGTACTTC

j_call: TRBJ1-1
d_call: NA
clone_size: NA
v_call: TRBV7-9
cdr3_aa: CASRSPPRYGGTEAFF
cdr3_nt: TGTGCCAGCAGATCCCCCCCCAGGTACGGGGGCACTGAAGCTTTCTTT

j_call: TRBJ2-2
d_call: TRBD1
clone_size: NA
v_call: TRBV5-6
cdr3_aa: CASSLLQGSTGELFF
cdr3_nt: TGTGCCAGCAGCTTGCTACAGGGGTCCACCGGGGAGCTGTTTTTT

j_call: TRBJ1-1
d_call: TRBD1
clone_size: NA
v_call: TRBV6-5
cdr3_aa: CASGRGRITEAFF
cdr3_nt: TGTGCCAGCGGCAGGGGGCGGATCACTGAAGCTTTCTTT

j_call: TRBJ2-5
d_call: TRBD2
clone_size: NA
v_call: TRBV4-2
cdr3_aa: CASSQPGLAQETQYF
cdr3_nt: TGTGCCAGCAGCCAACCGGGACTAGCCCAAGAGACCCAGTACTTC

j_call: TRBJ2-1
d_call: TRBD2
clone_size: once
v_call: TRBV19
cdr3_aa: CASSAVSGGASEQFF
cdr3_nt: TGTGCCAGTAGTGCCGTTAGCGGGGGGGCCAGTGAGCAGTTCTTC